These 31 T cell receptor beta chains share one sample of origin, sequenced in a study of neoadjuvant anti-PD-1 for oral cavity cancer. Time point here: after neoadjuvant nivolumab, at surgical resection. Sequencing was performed with immunoSEQ multiplex PCR; in TCRdb, only in-frame clones are kept and a portion is missing. The repertoire holds about 9,800 clones, with roughly two thirds as singletons. Sequences were derived from PBMCs, sampled after nivolumab (anti-PD-1) treatment. The receptors shown here come from a person aged 35-79 years with oral cavity squamous cell carcinoma.

This chain uses TRBV2 with TRBJ2-5, with TRBD2 as a possible D gene (5 bases). The CDR3 loop spans 14 amino acids. Between the trimmed V and J ends, which lost 3 bases and 5 bases, there was a span of 13 bases. Germline V lookup: CDR1 SNHLY, CDR2 FYNNEI. The CDR3 DNA is TGTGCCAGCAGTGATCTAGCTCTTATGGAGACCCAGTACTTC. Protein product: CASSDLALMETQYF.

The chain combines TRBV18 with TRBJ2-3; perhaps D is TRBD1 or TRBD2 (5 bases each). CDR3 length: 13 amino acids. Germline loops: CDR1 KGHSH, CDR2 LQKENI. The V gene lost 0 bases and the J gene lost 13 bases, with 14 bases spanning the gap. The CDR3 DNA sequence: TGTGCCAGCTCACCACCGACATCACGAGGGGAGTATTTT. This translates into CASSPPTSRGEYF. Drawing the rest from reference TRBV18 and TRBJ2-3, the complete variable domain is NAGVMQNPRHLVRRRGQEARLRCSPMKGHSHVYWYRQLPEEGLKFMVYLQKENIIDESGMPKERFSAEFPKEGPSILRIQQVVRGDSAAYFCASSPPTSRGEYFGPGTRLTVL.

The chain employs TRBV7-9 and TRBJ1-2; D uncertain. The CDR3 is made up of 12 amino acids. Trimming stripped 5 bases from V and 8 bases from J, with 12 bases between. Germline CDR1 and CDR2: SEHNR and FQNEAQ (reference sequence). CDR3 residues: CASSPEVGGYTF. The CDR3 DNA reads TGTGCCAGCAGCCCTGAGGTGGGCGGCTACACCTTC.

The rearrangement joins TRBV11-3 to TRBJ2-1; D gene uncertain. Germline CDR1 SGHNT, CDR2 YENEEA. V was trimmed by 5 bases and J by 0 bases, leaving 11 bases between them. The CDR3 is 15 amino acids. This CDR3 is CASSPARSSYNEQFF. CDR3 DNA sequence: TGTGCCAGCAGCCCGGCCCGTAGCTCCTACAATGAGCAGTTCTTC.

The CDR3 region is CAWSRGLAGEQYF. CDR3 nucleotides: TGTGCCTGGTCTCGGGGACTAGCAGGCGAGCAGTACTTC. This chain uses TRBV30 with TRBJ2-7; 9 bases match TRBD2. The CDR3 sequence is 13 residues long. Germline V gives CDR1 GTSNPN, CDR2 SVGIG (reference sequence). V was pared by 5 bases and J by 6 bases, with 8 bases of the junction left unmatched. Using reference TRBV30 and TRBJ2-7 for the parts outside the CDR3, the full variable domain is SQTIHQWPATLVQPVGSPLSLECTVEGTSNPNLYWYRQAAGRGLQLLFYSVGIGQISSEVPQNLSASRPQDRQFILSSKKLLLSDSGFYLCAWSRGLAGEQYFGPGTRLTVT.

The chain links TRBV6-1 to TRBJ2-7; D is perhaps TRBD1 (5 bases). The CDR3 totals 15 residues. Trimming removed 1 base at V and 2 bases at J, with 12 bases between. Germline V lookup: CDR1 MNHNS, CDR2 SASEGT. In DNA, the CDR3 is TGTGCCAGCAGTGAAGGGGGCCTTGCACCCTACGAGCAGTACTTC. Protein: CASSEGGLAPYEQYF.

This chain joins TRBV28 and TRBJ1-2; 7 nucleotides agree with TRBD1. After removal of 5 bases from V and 3 bases from J, the junction contained 15 bases not matched to a gene. CDR1 and CDR2 (germline): MDHEN, SYDVKM. This CDR3 has 17 residues. The CDR3, as DNA: TGTGCCAGCAGTCCCGCCGGGGCAGGGGGGCTTGACTATGGCTACACCTTC. The encoded protein is CASSPAGAGGLDYGYTF.

The V call is TRBV5-1, the J call TRBJ1-1; no clear D. Germline lookup yields CDR1 SGHRS and CDR2 YFSETQ. V was shortened by 8 bases and J by 1 base, with 9 bases between the two germline ends. The CDR3 consists of 12 residues. The DNA of the CDR3 is TGCGCCAGTTGCGACACGAACACTGAAGCTTTCTTT. This sequence encodes CASCDTNTEAFF.

This chain uses TRBV9 with TRBJ2-7; D gene unclear. Germline V CDR1 and CDR2: SGDLS, YYNGEE. CDR3 length equals 16 residues. Trimming removed 1 base at V and 2 bases at J, with 16 bases between. The CDR3 here is CASSVWADSVPYEQYF. The DNA of the CDR3 is TGTGCCAGCAGCGTATGGGCCGATTCGGTCCCCTACGAGCAGTACTTC.

The chain uses TRBV7-8 and TRBJ2-7, with 7 bases aligning to TRBD2. The CDR3 length is 15 residues. V was pared by 5 bases and J by 0 bases, with 7 bases of the junction left unmatched. Germline V CDR1 and CDR2: SGHVS, FQNEAQ. CDR3 in amino acids: CASSPRGGVSYEQYF. Here the CDR3 DNA reads TGTGCCAGCAGCCCCCGGGGAGGGGTCTCCTACGAGCAGTACTTC.

A few counts support this clone. The chain couples TRBV6-5 to TRBJ2-5; maybe TRBD1 (5 bases). Trimming took 0 bases from V and 5 from J, leaving 10 bases between them. The CDR3 consists of 14 residues. From germline, CDR1 is MNHEY and CDR2 SVGAGI. CDR3 sequence: CASSYSQGWETQYF. The DNA of the CDR3 is TGTGCCAGCAGTTACTCGCAGGGTTGGGAGACCCAGTACTTC.

This clone was picked up one time. The V call is TRBV9, the J call TRBJ1-6; tentatively, D is TRBD1 (5 bases). Germline values: CDR1 SGDLS, CDR2 YYNGEE. The V end was cut by 4 bases, the J end by 9 bases, with 17 bases between. The CDR3 loop spans 15 amino acids. The CDR3, as DNA: TGTGCCAGCAGCTCACGGGACGCCGGCATTTCACCCCTCCACTTT. It yields the protein CASSSRDAGISPLHF.

The J gene is TRBJ2-7, the V gene TRBV10-3; D might be TRBD1 (7 bases). From germline, CDR1 is ENHRY and CDR2 SYGVKD. V lost 0 bases, J lost 1 base, and 10 bases lay in between. The CDR3 sequence is 15 residues long. The CDR3 here is CAISESGGQSYEQYF. The CDR3 DNA reads as TGTGCCATCAGTGAGTCGGGGGGACAGTCCTACGAGCAGTACTTC.

The chain combines TRBV7-8 with TRBJ2-7; D gene unclear. Germline CDR1 SGHVS, CDR2 FQNEAQ. V lost 8 bases and J 4 bases, leaving 6 bases between the germline ends. CDR3 length equals 10 residues. DNA of the CDR3: TGTGCCAGCGGTTTATACGAGCAGTACTTC. Translated: CASGLYEQYF. Full variable domain (outside the CDR3, taken from reference TRBV7-8 and TRBJ2-7): GAGVSQSPRYKVAKRGQDVALRCDPISGHVSLFWYQQALGQGPEFLTYFQNEAQLDKSGLPSDRFFAERPEGSVSTLKIQRTQQEDSAVYLCASGLYEQYFGPGTRLTVT.

This clone has only a few counts. The chain joins TRBV28 to TRBJ2-3, with D unclear. The CDR3 totals 11 residues. Trimming shortened V by 2 bases and J by 6 bases, and 3 bases separated the two germline ends. Germline lookup yields CDR1 MDHEN and CDR2 SYDVKM. In DNA form, the CDR3 reads TGTGCCAGCAGTTTAACGGATACGCAGTATTTT. Translated: CASSLTDTQYF.

This clone was counted only a few times. This chain links TRBV9 with TRBJ1-1; TRBD1 matches 8 bases. Germline CDR1 SGDLS, CDR2 YYNGEE. With V trimmed by 2 bases and J by 7 bases, 4 bases remained unmatched. CDR3 length equals 13 residues. CDR3 region: CASSVGQGIEAFF. The CDR3 DNA reads TGTGCCAGCAGCGTTGGACAGGGCATTGAAGCTTTCTTT.

The V and J genes are TRBV5-6 and TRBJ1-2; the D is unclear. The germline V gene has CDR1 SGHDT and CDR2 YYEEEE. Trimming pared 7 bases from V and 8 bases from J, leaving 12 bases between. The CDR3 loop spans 11 amino acids. The CDR3 region is CASARIDGYTF. Written as DNA, the CDR3 is TGTGCCAGCGCTAGGATTGACGGCTACACCTTC.

In its sample, this clone was seen once. The chain has TRBV6-6 and TRBJ1-4; 9 bases map to TRBD1. CDR3 length: 16 amino acids. The germline gives CDR1 MNHNY, CDR2 SVGAGI (reference sequence). Germline trimming cut 6 bases from V and 5 bases from J; bases unmatched to any gene: 10. CDR3 in amino acids: CASSYVPTGGNEKLFF. CDR3 coding DNA: TGTGCCAGCAGCTATGTCCCGACAGGGGGAAATGAAAAACTGTTTTTT.

This rearrangement joins TRBV6-1 to TRBJ2-2; D is possibly TRBD2 (5 bases). There are 11 residues in the CDR3. The germline V and J ends were trimmed by 6 bases and 9 bases, with 8 bases remaining between them. CDR1 is MNHNS, CDR2 SASEGT, per germline. The CDR3 region is CASREVWELFF. The CDR3 DNA is TGTGCCAGCAGGGAGGTTTGGGAGCTGTTTTTT.

V and J are TRBV5-1 and TRBJ1-5; 8 bases line up with TRBD1. The CDR3 is 19 amino acids. Trimming cost V 1 base and J 1 base; bases outside gene matches: 13. Germline CDR1 SGHRS, CDR2 YFSETQ. The CDR3 sequence is CASSLWPITGGRSNQPQHF. CDR3 sequence (DNA): TGCGCCAGCAGCTTGTGGCCCATAACAGGGGGAAGGAGCAATCAGCCCCAGCATTTT.

The gene calls are TRBV11-1 and TRBJ1-1; D gene uncertain. Per the germline V gene, CDR1 is SGHAT and CDR2 is FQDESV (reference sequence). Trimming removed 3 bases from V and 1 base from J, with 6 bases in between. The CDR3 is 13 residues long. The CDR3 spells CASSFWRNTEAFF. As DNA, the CDR3 is TGTGCCAGCAGCTTCTGGCGGAACACTGAAGCTTTCTTT.

This chain joins TRBV11-2 and TRBJ1-4, with D perhaps TRBD1 (6 bases). V lost 1 base and J 16 bases, leaving 22 bases between the germline ends. The CDR3 runs to 15 residues. Germline V gives CDR1 SGHAT, CDR2 FQNNGV. This CDR3 reads CASSLGGQIYGEEFF. The CDR3 nucleotides read TGTGCCAGCAGCTTAGGGGGACAAATTTATGGTGAGGAGTTTTTT.

This rearrangement joins TRBV7-9 to TRBJ1-5, with D perhaps matching TRBD1 (5 bases). Germline loops: CDR1 SEHNR, CDR2 FQNEAQ (reference sequence). The ends were cut back, 7 bases at V and 11 bases at J, with 18 bases in the middle. The CDR3 is 13 residues long. The CDR3 loop reads CASIPPGGSTQHF. CDR3 DNA sequence: TGTGCCAGCATCCCCCCGGGGGGATCGACCCAGCATTTT.

The rearrangement joins TRBV5-1 to TRBJ1-1, with 10 bases fitting TRBD1. CDR3 length: 14 amino acids. Germline V gene data show CDR1 as SGHRS and CDR2 as YFSETQ. J was trimmed by 3 bases and V by 4 bases; bases with no gene match: 3. The CDR3 region has the DNA TGCGCCAGCAGCCGGACAGGGGGTCACACTGAAGCTTTCTTT. As protein: CASSRTGGHTEAFF.

The rearrangement links TRBV9 to TRBJ2-3; the D gene is possibly TRBD2 (6 bases). This CDR3 spans 14 amino acids. V was trimmed by 4 bases and J by 1 base, leaving 10 bases between them. The germline gives CDR1 SGDLS, CDR2 YYNGEE. The DNA for the CDR3 is TGTGCCAGCAGCCCCCGACTAGGCACAGATACGCAGTATTTT. This sequence encodes CASSPRLGTDTQYF.

This clone was counted between two and nine times. The CDR3 is CASSARGQGAGQPQHF. Here the CDR3 DNA reads TGTGCCAGCAGCGCTCGAGGACAGGGAGCGGGACAGCCCCAGCATTTT. This chain joins TRBV2 and TRBJ1-5, with 8 bases identical to TRBD1. The CDR3 is 16 amino acids. The V segment lost 6 bases and the J segment 7 bases; nucleotides outside the gene matches: 14. Germline CDR1 SNHLY, CDR2 FYNNEI.

This clone was counted between two and nine times. The rearrangement uses TRBV9 and TRBJ1-1, with 10 positions matching TRBD1. Germline V lookup: CDR1 SGDLS, CDR2 YYNGEE. V was clipped by 4 bases and J by 4 bases; unmatched bases: 10. The CDR3 contains 16 residues. The CDR3 here is CASSPREGQGTTEAFF. The DNA for the CDR3 is TGTGCCAGCAGCCCCAGGGAGGGACAGGGGACCACTGAAGCTTTCTTT.

This clone appeared a few times. This rearrangement joins TRBV7-6 to TRBJ1-5; maybe TRBD1 (5 bases). CDR1 is SGHVS, CDR2 FNYEAQ, per germline. The CDR3 spans 16 residues. The V gene lost 5 bases and the J gene lost 0 bases, with 14 bases spanning the gap. The CDR3, as DNA: TGTGCCAGCAGCCGAGGACAATCCTTTAGCAATCAGCCCCAGCATTTT. The encoded protein is CASSRGQSFSNQPQHF.

The sample holds one count of this clone. The chain joins TRBV6-1 to TRBJ1-5, with TRBD1 matching over 7 bases. The CDR3 has 19 amino acids. Germline CDR1 and CDR2: MNHNS and SASEGT. J lost 0 bases, V lost 1 base, and 12 bases had no gene match. The CDR3 protein is CASSEELQGYSDSNQPQHF. As DNA, the CDR3 is TGTGCCAGCAGTGAAGAGCTACAGGGGTACTCGGATAGCAATCAGCCCCAGCATTTT.

The chain carries TRBV27 and TRBJ2-7, with TRBD1 identical over 10 bases. In germline, CDR1 is MNHEY, CDR2 SMNVEV (reference sequence). The CDR3 runs 14 residues. V trimming: 4 bases; J trimming: 3 bases; junction bases outside the gene matches: 3. The CDR3 is CASSSRDRGYEQYF. CDR3 DNA: TGTGCCAGCAGTTCGAGGGACAGGGGCTACGAGCAGTACTTC.

This chain joins TRBV7-9 and TRBJ1-1; a weak D match, TRBD1 (6 bases). The germline V gene has CDR1 SEHNR and CDR2 FQNEAQ (reference sequence). CDR3 size: 15 residues. V was trimmed by 4 bases and J by 4 bases, leaving 16 bases between them. CDR3: CASSSQDSRGTEAFF. The CDR3 DNA follows: TGTGCCAGCAGCTCTCAGGACAGTCGCGGCACTGAAGCTTTCTTT.